This T cell receptor (beta chain) originates from a study of cytomegalovirus exposure and HLA in healthy donors. The study's findings and limits: Looking again later, the authors saw that most CMV-associated TCR beta chains seemed HLA-restricted.

V dropped 2 bases and J dropped 6; count of bases not matched to a gene: 10. The germline V gene has CDR1 SEHNR and CDR2 FQNEAQ (reference sequence). The CDR3 is 15 amino acids. On this clone itself: The antigen is undetermined.

Primers included in the PCR were 60 Vbeta and 13 Jbeta primers. Using immunoSEQ multiplex PCR, the repertoire was profiled, and TCRdb retains in-frame clones only, with some absent. The sample comprises about 180,000 clones, approximately 80% of which are singletons, and 2% to 2.5% rests with the top ten. This chain links TRBV7-9 with TRBJ2-7; 7 nucleotides line up with TRBD1. The receptor was derived from a man in his sixties in good health and CMV-seronegative. The sample taken for sequencing was PBMCs. The CDR3 loop is CASSLLGTDLGEQYF. In DNA form, the CDR3 reads TGTGCCAGCAGCTTACTCGGGACAGACTTGGGCGAGCAGTACTTC. Supplemented by reference TRBV7-9 and TRBJ2-7, the full variable domain reads DTGVSQNPRHKITKRGQNVTFRCDPISEHNRLYWYRQTLGQGPEFLTYFQNEAQLEKSRLLSDRFSAERPKGSFSTLEIQRTEQGDSAMYLCASSLLGTDLGEQYFGPGTRLTVT.